This paragraph reports one T cell receptor beta chain. The sequenced fragment ends 3 residues before the CDR3 boundary, so the rest is inferred from the germline J gene. The method was immunoSEQ multiplex PCR; TCRdb's version includes in-frame clones alone and lacks a portion of them. Its listing shows approximately 23,000 clones. Germline loops: CDR1 SQVTM, CDR2 ANQGSEA. Between the trimmed V and J ends, which lost 7 bases and 0 bases, there was a span of 19 bases. This CDR3 region has 15 residues. This entry belongs to a study of T cells in women clearing cervical HPV infection. Sequenced input: blood buffy coat. The rearrangement uses TRBV29-1 and TRBJ2-7; tentatively, D is TRBD1 (6 bases). This TCR was recovered from a woman between 18 and 75 years old with a cervical HPV16 infection that either progressed to CIN3+ or cleared (not recorded which). CDR3 bases read: TGCAGCGCCCAGCCACAGGGAAGAGCCTCCTACGAG. Translating it yields CSAQPQGRASYE. The full CDR3 reads CSAQPQGRASYEQYF.